The 13 T cell receptor beta chains given below trace back to one sample, sequenced in a study of cytomegalovirus exposure and HLA in healthy donors. The PCR employed 60 Vbeta primers together with 13 Jbeta primers. Libraries were prepared by immunoSEQ multiplex PCR; TCRdb keeps only in-frame clonotypes and omits some of them. This sample yields hundreds of thousands of clones, of which 70% to 85% are seen a single time; over 3.5% belongs to the top ten. Sample: PBMCs. These receptors came from a male donor in good health and CMV-seronegative.

The V and J genes are TRBV10-3 and TRBJ2-3; D gene ambiguous. Deletions cut 2 bases from V and 2 bases from J, with 8 bases between. The germline gives CDR1 ENHRY, CDR2 SYGVKD. The CDR3 runs 14 residues. The CDR3 nucleotides read TGTGCCATCAGTGAGCCGGGTTTCACAGATACGCAGTATTTT. Its protein product is CAISEPGFTDTQYF.

The chain combines TRBV7-9 with TRBJ1-1; maybe TRBD1 (5 bases). The CDR3 loop spans 15 amino acids. The V and J ends lost 4 bases and 3 bases respectively, with 15 bases between them. The germline V gene has CDR1 SEHNR and CDR2 FQNEAQ (reference sequence). The chain's CDR3 is CASSSPGRGDTEAFF. CDR3 coding DNA: TGTGCCAGCAGCTCACCTGGACGGGGGGACACTGAAGCTTTCTTT.

The V call is TRBV5-3, the J call TRBJ1-2; no reliable D call. TRBV5-3 is annotated as an ORF whose role is uncertain. CDR3 length: 13 residues. V was clipped by 4 bases and J by 4 bases, with 11 bases between them. CDR3 DNA sequence: TGTGCCAGAAGCCTCGGGTCGCGCTATGGCTACACCTTC. Translated, it gives CARSLGSRYGYTF.

This clone was counted once. This chain connects TRBV4-1 to TRBJ2-1; 7 positions agree with TRBD2. The CDR3 has 15 residues. CDR1 is MGHRA, CDR2 YSYEKL, per germline. Losses at the gene ends were 1 base for V and 8 bases for J; bases not matched to a gene: 8. In nucleotides, the CDR3 is TGCGCCAGCAGCCAAGTAGGTCTAGCGGAAGATGAGCAGTTCTTC. Translating it yields CASSQVGLAEDEQFF.

The J gene is TRBJ2-7, the V gene TRBV28, with a possible D match to TRBD2 (5 bases). With 2 bases removed from V and 4 bases from J, the gap between germline ends came to 12 bases. The germline V gene has CDR1 MDHEN and CDR2 SYDVKM. This CDR3 has 14 residues. The CDR3 coding sequence is TGTGCCAGCAGTTTACCTAGCCGAGTTTACGAGCAGTACTTC. Its protein is CASSLPSRVYEQYF.

The chain combines TRBV19 with TRBJ1-5; 10 bases map to TRBD1. V trimming: 3 bases; J trimming: 12 bases; junction bases outside the gene matches: 5. This CDR3 is built from 13 residues. Germline CDR1 reads LNHDA; CDR2 reads SQIVND (reference sequence). CDR3 protein: CASSIGQGVLQHF. The CDR3, as DNA: TGTGCCAGTAGTATTGGACAGGGGGTTCTCCAGCATTTT.

The rearrangement uses TRBV4-1 and TRBJ2-7; TRBD2 might be the D (5 bases). CDR1 is MGHRA and CDR2 is YSYEKL in the germline V gene. Between the trimmed V and J ends, which lost 1 base and 2 bases, there was a span of 12 bases. This CDR3 is built from 15 residues. Here the CDR3 DNA reads TGCGCCAGCAGCCAAGCCCCCGGGATAACCTACGAGCAGTACTTC. It codes for CASSQAPGITYEQYF.

The chain couples TRBV7-9 to TRBJ2-1; TRBD2 agrees at 10 bases. V lost 5 bases and J lost 7; bases outside the gene matches: 11. Looked up from germline, CDR1 is SEHNR and CDR2 is FQNEAQ (reference sequence). The CDR3 totals 16 residues. CDR3 protein: CASSPRTSGEGNEQFF. DNA for the CDR3: TGTGCCAGCAGCCCCCGGACTAGCGGAGAAGGGAATGAGCAGTTCTTC.

This clone was detected only a few times. The chain has TRBV6-6 and TRBJ1-2; unclear D gene. Germline assignment: CDR1 MNHNY and CDR2 SVGAGI (reference sequence). V lost 0 bases and J 7 bases, leaving 12 bases between the germline ends. The CDR3 runs 14 residues. The CDR3 protein is CASSYSFGVGGYTF. The CDR3 DNA is TGTGCCAGCAGTTACTCGTTCGGGGTAGGTGGCTACACCTTC.

This clone was picked up one time. One junction end does not reproduce the germline sequence, and a read error may be involved. The J gene is TRBJ2-7, the V gene TRBV9, with 12 bases fitting TRBD2. There are 17 residues in the CDR3. Germline values: CDR1 SGDLS, CDR2 YYNGEE. For the CDR3, the DNA is TGTGCCAGCAGCGTAGGTCCTAGCGGGAGGGTGACCTACGAGCAGTGCTTC. Its protein is CASSVGPSGRVTYEQCF.

The V and J genes are TRBV29-1 and TRBJ2-1, with TRBD1 matching 9 bases. The CDR3 has 14 residues. Losses at the gene ends were 6 bases for V and 12 bases for J; bases not matched to a gene: 15. Germline V gene lookup returns CDR1 SQVTM and CDR2 ANQGSEA. The CDR3 spells CSVLYGQGSKGQFF. CDR3 DNA sequence: TGCAGCGTCCTTTACGGACAGGGGTCGAAAGGGCAGTTCTTC.

The chain employs TRBV6-6 and TRBJ1-2, with D perhaps matching TRBD1 (6 bases). Trimming shortened V by 7 bases and J by 2 bases, and 8 bases separated the two germline ends. This CDR3 is built from 12 residues. Germline loops: CDR1 MNHNY, CDR2 SVGAGI (reference sequence). CDR3 DNA: TGTGCCAGCACTCAGGGGAACTATGGCTACACCTTC. Translating gives CASTQGNYGYTF.

Note on this clone: The same CDR3 can be traced to other DNA sequences in this sample. The chain is built from TRBV5-1 and TRBJ2-1, with 8 bases lining up with TRBD2. Germline loops: CDR1 SGHRS, CDR2 YFSETQ. The junction had 3 bases not matched to a gene; V was cut back by 0 bases and J by 4 bases. The CDR3 runs to 15 residues. CDR3 residues: CASSLVGLDYNEQFF. CDR3 DNA sequence: TGCGCCAGCAGCTTGGTGGGACTAGATTACAATGAGCAGTTCTTC.